This TCR beta chain was obtained from a study of shared clonotypes between healthy human individuals. Study results and limitations: Researchers sampled blood only, noting tissue repertoires likely differ. Between a few donors, naive CD4 clonotypes were shared at a level of approximately 5%. Sequencing depth was a factor that was expected to affect clonotype sharing among donors.

Sequencing used immunoSEQ multiplex PCR; TCRdb keeps in-frame clones, though not all of them. Of about 2.3 million clones listed, under 95% were seen once; the top ten hold 0.37%. This clone was observed a single time. As yet, its antigen is unknown. Germline V gives CDR1 LGHNA, CDR2 YSLEER. CDR3 size: 15 residues. Trimming pared 4 bases from V and 6 bases from J, leaving 16 bases between. The rearrangement uses TRBV4-3 and TRBJ1-5; possible D gene TRBD1, 5 bases. The sequencing sample was made of naive CD4+ T cells from PBMCs. Described subset: CD45RA+ positively selected. This receptor was taken from a young man in good health. Some clones in this sample may be carry-over from other donors' samples. CDR3 nucleotides: TGCGCCAGCAGCCGGGATGCAGGGCGTGCTCAGCCCCAGCATTTT. Translated: CASSRDAGRAQPQHF.